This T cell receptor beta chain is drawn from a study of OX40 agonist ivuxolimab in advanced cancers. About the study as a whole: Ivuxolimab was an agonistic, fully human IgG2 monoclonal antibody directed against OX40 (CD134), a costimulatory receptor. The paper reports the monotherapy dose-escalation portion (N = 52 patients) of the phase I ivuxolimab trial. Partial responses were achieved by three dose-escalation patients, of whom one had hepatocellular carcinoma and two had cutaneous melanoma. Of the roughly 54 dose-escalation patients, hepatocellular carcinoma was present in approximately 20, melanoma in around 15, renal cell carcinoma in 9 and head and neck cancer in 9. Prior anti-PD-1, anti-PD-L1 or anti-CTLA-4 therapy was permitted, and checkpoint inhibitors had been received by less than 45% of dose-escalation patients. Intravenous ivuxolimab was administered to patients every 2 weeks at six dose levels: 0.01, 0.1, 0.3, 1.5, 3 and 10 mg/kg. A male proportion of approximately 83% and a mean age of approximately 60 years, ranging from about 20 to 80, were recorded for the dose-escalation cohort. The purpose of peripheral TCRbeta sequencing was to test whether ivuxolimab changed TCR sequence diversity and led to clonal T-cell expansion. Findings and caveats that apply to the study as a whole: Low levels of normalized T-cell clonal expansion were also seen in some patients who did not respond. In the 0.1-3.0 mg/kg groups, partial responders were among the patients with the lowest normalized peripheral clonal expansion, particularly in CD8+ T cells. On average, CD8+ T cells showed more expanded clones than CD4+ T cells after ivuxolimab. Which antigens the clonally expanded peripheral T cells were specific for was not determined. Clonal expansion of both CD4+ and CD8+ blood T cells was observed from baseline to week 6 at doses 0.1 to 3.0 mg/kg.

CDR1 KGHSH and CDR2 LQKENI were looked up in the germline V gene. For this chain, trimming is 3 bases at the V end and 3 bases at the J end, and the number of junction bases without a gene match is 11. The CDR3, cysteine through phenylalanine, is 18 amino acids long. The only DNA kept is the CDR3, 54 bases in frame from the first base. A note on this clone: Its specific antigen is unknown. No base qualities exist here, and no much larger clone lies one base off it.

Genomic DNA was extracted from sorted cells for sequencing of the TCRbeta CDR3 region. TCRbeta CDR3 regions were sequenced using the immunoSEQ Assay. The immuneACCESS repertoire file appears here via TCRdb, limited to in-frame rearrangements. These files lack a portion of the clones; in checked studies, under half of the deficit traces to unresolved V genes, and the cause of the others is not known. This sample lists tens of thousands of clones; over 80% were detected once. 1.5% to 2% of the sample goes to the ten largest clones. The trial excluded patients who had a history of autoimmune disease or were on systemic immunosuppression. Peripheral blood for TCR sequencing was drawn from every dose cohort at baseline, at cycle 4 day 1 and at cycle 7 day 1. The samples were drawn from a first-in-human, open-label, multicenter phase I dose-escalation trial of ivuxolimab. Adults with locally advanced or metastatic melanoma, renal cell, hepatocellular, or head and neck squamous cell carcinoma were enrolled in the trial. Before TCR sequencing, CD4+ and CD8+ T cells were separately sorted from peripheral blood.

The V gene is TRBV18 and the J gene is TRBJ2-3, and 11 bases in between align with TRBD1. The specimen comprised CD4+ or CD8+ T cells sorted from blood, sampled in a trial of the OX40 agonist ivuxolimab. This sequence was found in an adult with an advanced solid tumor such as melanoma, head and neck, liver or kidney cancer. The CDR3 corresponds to CASSPPMGGQGVTDTQYF. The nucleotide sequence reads TGTGCCAGCTCACCCCCAATGGGGGGACAGGGGGTGACAGATACGCAGTATTTT.